The clone carrying this T cell receptor (beta chain) has just a few counts. This sample is part of a study of control samples from healthy donors and cancer patients. Method: immunoSEQ multiplex PCR; TCRdb's copy keeps in-frame clones and lacks some. The table shows under 80,000 clones, with less than 95% occurring only once. From germline, CDR1 is MNHEY and CDR2 SVGAGI. V was trimmed by 0 bases and J by 5 bases, leaving 13 bases between them. This CDR3 region has 15 residues. Sequences were obtained from blood. The rearrangement links TRBV6-5 to TRBJ2-5; D remains unclear. The origin of this receptor is a woman in her 40s in good health. Written as DNA, the CDR3 is TGTGCCAGCAGTTACTCGCCCGGGTCCTCGGAGACCCAGTACTTC. Translation gives CASSYSPGSSETQYF.